Detailed here is one T cell receptor beta chain. Its antigen is as yet unknown. TCR beta from blood CD8+ and CD4+ T cells was sequenced. Isolation of CD8+ and CD4+ T cells was performed negatively, whereas enrichment of TEMRA cells was done by FACS. The CDR3 is made up of 14 amino acids. From germline, CDR1 is LNHDA and CDR2 SQIVND (reference sequence). After removal of 2 bases from V and 4 bases from J, the junction contained 2 bases not matched to a gene. Random hexamers were used to reverse transcribe an amount of about 0.45 to 1 ug RNA. TCR beta CDR3 was amplified by immunoSEQ multiplex PCR. This amplification extended across 54 Vbeta and 13 Jbeta segments. MiXCR was run by TCRdb on the immunoSEQ multiplex PCR reads, yielding one entry per CDR3 protein. The table includes 160,000 or so distinct CDR3 sequences, about 90% detected once. The sample comes from a study of CD8 T cells in Susac syndrome.

General observations from the study: The study's TCR sequencing and HLA analysis covered a relatively small number of individuals, and the study acknowledged this.

Source material: CD4+ T cells from PBMCs. The TCR originated in a human donor in good health. V and J are TRBV19 and TRBJ2-5, with TRBD1 matching over 9 bases. For the CDR3, the DNA is TGTGCCAGTAGTATACCGACAGGGGGAGAGACCCAGTACTTC. Protein: CASSIPTGGETQYF.